This TCR beta chain was captured in a study of blood T cell repertoires in COVID-19. Study-level information: T cells, B-cell-depleted T cells, or PBMCs provided the cDNA or gDNA that served as material.

As handled by the study authors: Counts of nucleated cells, estimated from reference gene primer amplification, were obtained. Sequenced by immunoSEQ multiplex PCR; TCRdb stores in-frame clones only, minus some. V and J calls and clone size follow that table, whereas D and trimming were derived from the DNA. The table has a few hundred thousand clones, about 88% seen once. Cohort allocation depended upon clinical history that participants reported. Cohort 3 donors were reported recovered after two negative PCRs, clearance, or symptom resolution. Germline V gene sequence: CDR1 SGHRS, CDR2 YFSETQ. This CDR3 has 16 amino acids. The V segment lost 1 base and the J segment 4 bases; nucleotides outside the gene matches: 7.

Source material: PBMCs or T cells enriched from blood (not recorded which). V usage is TRBV5-1 and J usage is TRBJ2-1; 8 bases map to TRBD1. The clonotype was recovered from a woman younger than 45 who had recovered from COVID-19. In DNA, the CDR3 is TGCGCCAGCAGCTTGTCCCCCGGGACAGGATACAATGAGCAGTTCTTC. The encoded protein is CASSLSPGTGYNEQFF.